This TCR beta chain emerged from a study of CD8+ T cells in alopecia areata. Study context: Oral tofacitinib (5 to 10 mg twice daily) was administered to treated patients. Tofacitinib continued for 6 to 18 months and was then withheld for 6 months. Study-wide points: The study found TCR sharing across patients less clear than in mice, possibly for HLA reasons.

Treatment described: oral pan-JAK inhibitor, 5-10 mg twice daily. Alopecia areata patients provided lesional scalp punch biopsies and peripheral blood, both collected for the study. A word on this clone: As yet, its antigen is unknown.

The CDR3 contains 15 residues. V lost 6 bases and J lost 0, with 10 bases in between. CDR1 is SGHRS and CDR2 is YFSETQ in the germline V gene. Extraction of RNA preceded its reverse transcription into cDNA, which served as the sequencing template. Clones were read by immunoSEQ multiplex PCR, and TCRdb kept only the in-frame ones, dropping some. The sample records under 150,000 clones, around three fifths being singletons. The material sequenced was CD4+ T cells sorted from blood, taken at week 24, from a patient treated with tofacitinib. This TCR came from a human donor with alopecia areata. The J gene is TRBJ2-6, the V gene TRBV5-1; no reliable D call. CDR3 nucleotide sequence: TGCGCCAGCACCGCAAGAGGCTCTGGGGCCAACGTCCTGACTTTC. Encoded protein: CASTARGSGANVLTF.